This TCR beta chain is drawn from a study of T cell changes during pregnancy in multiple sclerosis. This table comes from immunoSEQ multiplex PCR, and its TCRdb copy is limited to in-frame clones, with some not included. The sample yields approximately 63,000 clones, 91% seen once. CDR1 SGHAT and CDR2 FQDESV come from the germline V gene (reference sequence). This CDR3 is 16 amino acids long. Trimming cost V 4 bases and J 6 bases; bases outside gene matches: 8. The receptor's source is a female donor in good health, enrolled as a control in a pregnancy study. The material sequenced was peripheral blood, taken in the third trimester of pregnancy. The chain has TRBV11-1 and TRBJ2-2, with 10 nucleotides matching TRBD1. DNA for the CDR3: TGTGCCAGCAGCTGGGACCCGGGACAGGGGCCCGGGGAGCTGTTTTTT. It is translated as CASSWDPGQGPGELFF.